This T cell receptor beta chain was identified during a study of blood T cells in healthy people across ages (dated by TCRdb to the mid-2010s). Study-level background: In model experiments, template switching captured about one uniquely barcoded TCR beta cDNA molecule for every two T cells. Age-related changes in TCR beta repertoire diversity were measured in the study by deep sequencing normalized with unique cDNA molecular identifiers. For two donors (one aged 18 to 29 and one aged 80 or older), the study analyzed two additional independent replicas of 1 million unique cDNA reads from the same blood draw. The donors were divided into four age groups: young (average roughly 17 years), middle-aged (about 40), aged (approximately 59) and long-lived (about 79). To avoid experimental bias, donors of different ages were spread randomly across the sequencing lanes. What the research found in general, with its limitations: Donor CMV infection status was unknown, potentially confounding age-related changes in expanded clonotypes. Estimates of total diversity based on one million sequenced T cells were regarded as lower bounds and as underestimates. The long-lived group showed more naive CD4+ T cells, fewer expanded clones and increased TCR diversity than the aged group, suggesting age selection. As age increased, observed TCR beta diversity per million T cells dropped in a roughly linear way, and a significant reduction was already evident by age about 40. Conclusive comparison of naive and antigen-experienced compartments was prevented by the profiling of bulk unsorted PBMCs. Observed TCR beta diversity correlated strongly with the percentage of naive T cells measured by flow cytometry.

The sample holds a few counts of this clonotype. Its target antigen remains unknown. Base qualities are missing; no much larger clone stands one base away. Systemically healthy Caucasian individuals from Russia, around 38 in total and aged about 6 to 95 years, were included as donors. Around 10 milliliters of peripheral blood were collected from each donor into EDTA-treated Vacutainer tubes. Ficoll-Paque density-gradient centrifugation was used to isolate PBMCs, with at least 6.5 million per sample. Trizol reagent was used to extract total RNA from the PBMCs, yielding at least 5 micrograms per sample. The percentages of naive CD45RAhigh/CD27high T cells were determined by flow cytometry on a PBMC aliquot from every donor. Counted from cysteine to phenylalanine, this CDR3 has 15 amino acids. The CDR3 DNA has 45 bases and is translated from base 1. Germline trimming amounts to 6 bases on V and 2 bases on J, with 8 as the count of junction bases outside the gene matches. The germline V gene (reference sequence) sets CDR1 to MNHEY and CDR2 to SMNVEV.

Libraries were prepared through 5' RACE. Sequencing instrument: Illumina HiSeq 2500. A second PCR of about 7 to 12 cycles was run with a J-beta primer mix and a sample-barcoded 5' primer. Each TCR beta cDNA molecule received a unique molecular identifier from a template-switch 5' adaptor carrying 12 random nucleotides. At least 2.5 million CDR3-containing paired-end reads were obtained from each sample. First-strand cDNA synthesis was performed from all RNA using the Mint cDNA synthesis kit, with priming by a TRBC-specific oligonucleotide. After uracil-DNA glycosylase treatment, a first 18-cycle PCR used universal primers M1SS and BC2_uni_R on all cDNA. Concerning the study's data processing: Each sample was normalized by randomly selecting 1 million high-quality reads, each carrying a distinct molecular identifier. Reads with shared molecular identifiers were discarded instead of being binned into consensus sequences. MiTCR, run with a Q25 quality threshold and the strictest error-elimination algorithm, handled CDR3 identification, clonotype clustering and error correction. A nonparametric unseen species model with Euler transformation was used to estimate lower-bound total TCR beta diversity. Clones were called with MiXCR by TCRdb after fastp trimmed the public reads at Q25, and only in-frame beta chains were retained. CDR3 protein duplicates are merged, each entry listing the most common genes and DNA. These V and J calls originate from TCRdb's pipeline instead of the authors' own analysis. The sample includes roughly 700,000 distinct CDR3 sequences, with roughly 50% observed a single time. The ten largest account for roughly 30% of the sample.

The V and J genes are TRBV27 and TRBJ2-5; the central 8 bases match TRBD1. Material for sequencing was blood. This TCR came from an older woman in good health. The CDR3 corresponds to CASRKQGVLQETQYF. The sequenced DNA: TGTGCCAGCAGGAAACAGGGGGTCCTACAAGAGACCCAGTACTTC.